Sequencing of this TCR beta chain was carried out in a study of tumor-infiltrating lymphocytes in primary liver carcinoma. To note about this clonotype: A clone one base away is much larger, so this may be a read error.

Co-extraction yielded RNA and DNA from 20-30 mg of unsorted bulk tissue. Collection of samples drew on five separate regions of each tumor. With 500 ng total RNA as template and a constant-region primer, TCR beta cDNA was made. Construction of TCR beta libraries relied on three successive nested multiplex PCR rounds employing slightly modified ARM-PCR. TCRdb re-called the multiplex PCR reads through MiXCR, storing one row per CDR3 protein. Found here are approximately 60,000 distinct CDR3 sequences, 71% of them singletons; the top ten hold roughly three fifths. The sequenced sample consisted of liver tumor tissue from sampling region 2. Subset given: tumor region T2, inferior pole. The receptor was isolated from a man aged 35 to 55 with primary liver carcinoma and hepatitis B virus infection.

CDR3 region: CASSYWTEDTEAFF. The CDR3 nucleotides read TGCGCCAGCAGCTACTGGACGGAGGACACTGAAGCTTTCTTT. This chain connects TRBV5-1 to TRBJ1-1; D is ambiguous. V lost 3 bases and J lost 3, with 12 bases in between. This CDR3 comprises 14 residues. Germline lookup yields CDR1 SGHRS and CDR2 YFSETQ. Filled out from reference TRBV5-1 and TRBJ1-1, the complete variable domain reads KAGVTQTPRYLIKTRGQQVTLSCSPISGHRSVSWYQQTPGQGLQFLFEYFSETQRNKGNFPGRFSGRQFSNSRSEMNVSTLELGDSALYLCASSYWTEDTEAFFGQGTRLTVV.